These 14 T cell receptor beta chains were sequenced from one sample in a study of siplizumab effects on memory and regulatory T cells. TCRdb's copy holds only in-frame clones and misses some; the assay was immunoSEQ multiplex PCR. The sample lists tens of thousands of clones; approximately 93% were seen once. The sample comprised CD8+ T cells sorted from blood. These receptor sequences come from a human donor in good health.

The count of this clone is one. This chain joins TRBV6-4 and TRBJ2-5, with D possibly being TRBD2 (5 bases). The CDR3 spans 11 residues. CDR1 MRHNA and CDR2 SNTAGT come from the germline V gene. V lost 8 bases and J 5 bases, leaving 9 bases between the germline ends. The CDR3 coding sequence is TGTGCCAGCTCACCGGGGGAGACCCAGTACTTC. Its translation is CASSPGETQYF.

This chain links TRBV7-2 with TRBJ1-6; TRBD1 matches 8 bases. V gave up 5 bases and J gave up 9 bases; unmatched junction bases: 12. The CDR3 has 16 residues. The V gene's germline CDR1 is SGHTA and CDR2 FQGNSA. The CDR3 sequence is CASSAGGQGARSPLHF. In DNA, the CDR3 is TGTGCCAGCAGCGCCGGAGGTCAGGGGGCCCGTTCACCCCTCCACTTT.

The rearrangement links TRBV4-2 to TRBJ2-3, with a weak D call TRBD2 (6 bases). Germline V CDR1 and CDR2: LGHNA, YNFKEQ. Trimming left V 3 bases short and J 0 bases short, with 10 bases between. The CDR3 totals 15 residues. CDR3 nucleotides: TGTGCCAGCAGCCAGGGGGACTTCAGCACAGATACGCAGTATTTT. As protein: CASSQGDFSTDTQYF.

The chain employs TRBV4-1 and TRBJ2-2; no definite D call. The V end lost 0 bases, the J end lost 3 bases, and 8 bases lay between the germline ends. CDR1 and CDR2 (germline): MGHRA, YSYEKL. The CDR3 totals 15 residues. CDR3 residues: CASSQDPSYTGELFF. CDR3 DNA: TGCGCCAGCAGCCAAGATCCCTCCTACACCGGGGAGCTGTTTTTT.

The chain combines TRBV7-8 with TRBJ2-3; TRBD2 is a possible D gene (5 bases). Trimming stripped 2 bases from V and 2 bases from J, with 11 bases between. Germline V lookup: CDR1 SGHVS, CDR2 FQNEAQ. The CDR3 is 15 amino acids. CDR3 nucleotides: TGTGCCAGCAGCTTACTCGCGGGCTCCACAGATACGCAGTATTTT. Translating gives CASSLLAGSTDTQYF.

CDR3 region: CASSHPGQSHEQFF. The CDR3 nucleotides are TGTGCCAGCAGCCACCCCGGGCAAAGCCATGAGCAGTTCTTC. The chain couples TRBV5-8 to TRBJ2-1, with no clear D. Per germline, CDR1 SGHTS and CDR2 YDEGEE. Trimming stripped 4 bases from V and 8 bases from J, with 16 bases between. The CDR3 consists of 14 residues.

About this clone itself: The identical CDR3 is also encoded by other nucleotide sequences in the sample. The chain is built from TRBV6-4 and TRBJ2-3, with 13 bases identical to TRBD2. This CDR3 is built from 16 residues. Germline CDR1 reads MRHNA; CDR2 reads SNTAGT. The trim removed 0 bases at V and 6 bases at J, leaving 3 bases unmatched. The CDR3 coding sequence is TGTGCCAGCAGTGACTCAACTAGCGGGGGGGCGGATACGCAGTATTTT. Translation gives CASSDSTSGGADTQYF.

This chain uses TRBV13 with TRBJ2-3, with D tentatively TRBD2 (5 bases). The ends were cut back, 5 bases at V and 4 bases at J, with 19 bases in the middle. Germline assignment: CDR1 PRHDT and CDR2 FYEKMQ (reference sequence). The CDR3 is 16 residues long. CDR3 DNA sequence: TGTGCCAGCAGCACAACAGAGCTCAAGGGAGCAGATACGCAGTATTTT. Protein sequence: CASSTTELKGADTQYF.

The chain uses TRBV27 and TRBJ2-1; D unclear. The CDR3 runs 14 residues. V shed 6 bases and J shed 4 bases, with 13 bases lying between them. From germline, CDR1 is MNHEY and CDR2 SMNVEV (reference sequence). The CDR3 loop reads CASSPGSAYNEQFF. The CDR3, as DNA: TGTGCCAGCAGCCCCGGGTCAGCTTACAATGAGCAGTTCTTC.

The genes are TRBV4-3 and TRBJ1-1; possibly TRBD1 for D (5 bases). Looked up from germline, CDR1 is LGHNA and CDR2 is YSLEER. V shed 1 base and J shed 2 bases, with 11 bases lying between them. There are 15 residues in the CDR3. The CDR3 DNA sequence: TGCGCCAGCAGCCAAGGGGAGACAGATAACACTGAAGCTTTCTTT. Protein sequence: CASSQGETDNTEAFF.

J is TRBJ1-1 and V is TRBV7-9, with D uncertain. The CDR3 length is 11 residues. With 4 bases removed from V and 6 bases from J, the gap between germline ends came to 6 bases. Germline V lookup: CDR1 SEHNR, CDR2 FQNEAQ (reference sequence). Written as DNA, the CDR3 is TGTGCCAGCAGCTCGCCAGCTGAAGCTTTCTTT. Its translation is CASSSPAEAFF.

The CDR3, as DNA: TGTGCCAGCAGGAGGCATAAGGGGACCCTACTTGAGACCCAGTACTTC. Translation gives CASRRHKGTLLETQYF. The J gene is TRBJ2-5, the V gene TRBV2; D is tentatively TRBD1 or TRBD2 (5 bases each). V lost 6 bases and J lost 5, with 22 bases in between. Germline values: CDR1 SNHLY, CDR2 FYNNEI. CDR3 length equals 16 residues.

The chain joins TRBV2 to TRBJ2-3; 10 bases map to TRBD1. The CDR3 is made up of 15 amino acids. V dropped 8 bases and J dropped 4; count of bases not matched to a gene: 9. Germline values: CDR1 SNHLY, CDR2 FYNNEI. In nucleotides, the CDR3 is TGTGCCAGCGCACCGGGACAGGGGCCCGCAGATACGCAGTATTTT. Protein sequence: CASAPGQGPADTQYF.

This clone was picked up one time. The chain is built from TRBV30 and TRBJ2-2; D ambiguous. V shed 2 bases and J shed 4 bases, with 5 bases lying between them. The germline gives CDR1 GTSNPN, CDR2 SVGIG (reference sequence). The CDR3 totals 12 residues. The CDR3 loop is CAWSPTTGELFF. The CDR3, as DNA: TGTGCCTGGAGTCCGACCACCGGGGAGCTGTTTTTT.